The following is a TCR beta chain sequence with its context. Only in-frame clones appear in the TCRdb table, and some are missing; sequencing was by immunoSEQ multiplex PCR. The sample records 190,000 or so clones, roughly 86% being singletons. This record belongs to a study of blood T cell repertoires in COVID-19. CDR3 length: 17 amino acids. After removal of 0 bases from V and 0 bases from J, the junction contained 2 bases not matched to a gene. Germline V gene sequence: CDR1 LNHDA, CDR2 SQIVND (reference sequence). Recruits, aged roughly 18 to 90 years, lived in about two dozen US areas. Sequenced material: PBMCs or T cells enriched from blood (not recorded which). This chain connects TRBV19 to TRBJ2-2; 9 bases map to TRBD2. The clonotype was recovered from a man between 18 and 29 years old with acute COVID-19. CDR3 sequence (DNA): TGTGCCAGTAGTATAGAGCCTAGCGGGACGAACACCGGGGAGCTGTTTTTT. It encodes CASSIEPSGTNTGELFF.